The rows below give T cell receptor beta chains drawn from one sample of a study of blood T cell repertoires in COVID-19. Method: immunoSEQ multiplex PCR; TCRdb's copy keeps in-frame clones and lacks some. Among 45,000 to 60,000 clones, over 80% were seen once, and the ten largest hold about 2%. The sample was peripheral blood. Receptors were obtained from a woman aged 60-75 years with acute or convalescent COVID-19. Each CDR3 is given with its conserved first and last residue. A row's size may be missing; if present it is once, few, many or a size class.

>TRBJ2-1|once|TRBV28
CASKTIRSASERYNEQFF
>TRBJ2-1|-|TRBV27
CASRQRNGGGARNEQFF
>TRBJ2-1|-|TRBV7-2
CASSLDRGGQNEQFF
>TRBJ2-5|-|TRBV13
CASSVRRSQETQYF
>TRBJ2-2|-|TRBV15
CATSGGGANTGELFF
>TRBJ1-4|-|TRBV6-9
CASSYRDSNEKLFF
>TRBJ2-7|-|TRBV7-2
CASSPDRAVYEQYF
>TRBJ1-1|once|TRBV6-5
CASRGQGAGDTEAFF
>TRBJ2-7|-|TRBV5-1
CASSLTPGISYEQYF
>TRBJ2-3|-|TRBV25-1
CASSEGGRISDTQYF